Detailed here is one TCR beta chain. Its antigen is not identified. This sample is part of a study of monozygotic twins with inflammatory bowel disease. Findings and limits, study-wide: IBD patients shared fewer clonotypes with others than healthy twins, especially with disease activity. The data gave no support to a single strong IBD-associated signal or clonotype.

Input per TCR library consisted of approximately 4,000 ng of total RNA. Via template switching, UMIs carrying a 6-nucleotide sample barcode were introduced. With the 5' RACE reads reprocessed, TCRdb shows one record per CDR3 protein and no DNA. Recorded here are 150,000 to 200,000 distinct CDR3 sequences; the top ten clones represent approximately 7%. Germline CDR1 reads SGHTA; CDR2 reads FQGNSA. The CDR3 loop spans 13 amino acids. The chain is built from TRBV7-2 and TRBJ2-7; TCRdb gives TRBD1 as the D gene, but with no DNA this cannot be confirmed. The sequence derives from a human donor with ulcerative colitis or Crohn's disease, or a healthy co-twin of an affected twin (not recorded which). Input material: blood. CDR3 in amino acids: CASSYRGDYEQYF. The full variable domain, completed using reference TRBV7-2 and TRBJ2-7, is GAGVSQSPSNKVTEKGKDVELRCDPISGHTALYWYRQSLGQGLEFLIYFQGNSAPDKSGLPSDRFSAERTGGSVSTLTIQRTQQEDSAVYLCASSYRGDYEQYFGPGTRLTVT.